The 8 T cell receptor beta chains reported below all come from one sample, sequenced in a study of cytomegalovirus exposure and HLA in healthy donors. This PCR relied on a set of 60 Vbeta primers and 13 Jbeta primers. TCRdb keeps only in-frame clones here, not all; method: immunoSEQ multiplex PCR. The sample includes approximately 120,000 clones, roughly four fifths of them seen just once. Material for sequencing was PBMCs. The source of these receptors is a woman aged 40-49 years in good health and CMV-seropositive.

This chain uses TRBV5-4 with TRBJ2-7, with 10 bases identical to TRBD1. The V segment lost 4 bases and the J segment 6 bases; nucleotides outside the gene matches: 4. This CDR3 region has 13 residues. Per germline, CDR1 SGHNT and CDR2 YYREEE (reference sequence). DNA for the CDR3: TGTGCCAGCAGCCTGGGACAGGGGAGCGAGCAGTACTTC. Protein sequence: CASSLGQGSEQYF.

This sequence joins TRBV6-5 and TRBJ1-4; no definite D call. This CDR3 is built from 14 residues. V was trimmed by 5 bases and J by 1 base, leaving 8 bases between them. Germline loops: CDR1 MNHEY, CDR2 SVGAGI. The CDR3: CASSPTLTNEKLFF. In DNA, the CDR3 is TGTGCCAGCAGTCCGACACTAACTAATGAAAAACTGTTTTTT.

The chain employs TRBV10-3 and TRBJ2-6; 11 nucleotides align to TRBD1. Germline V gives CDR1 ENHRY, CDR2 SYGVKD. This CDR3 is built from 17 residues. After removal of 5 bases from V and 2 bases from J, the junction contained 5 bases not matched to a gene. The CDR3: CAISSGQGAPGANVLTF. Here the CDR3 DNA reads TGTGCCATCAGTTCCGGACAGGGGGCGCCTGGGGCCAACGTCCTGACTTTC.

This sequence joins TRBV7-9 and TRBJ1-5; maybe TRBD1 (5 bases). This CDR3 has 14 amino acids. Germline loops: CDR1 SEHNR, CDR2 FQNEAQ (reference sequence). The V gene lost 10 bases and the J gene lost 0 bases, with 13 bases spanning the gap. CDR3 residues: CATSEGLSNQPQHF. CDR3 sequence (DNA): TGTGCCACCTCCGAGGGACTTAGCAATCAGCCCCAGCATTTT.

In DNA, the CDR3 is TGTGCCAGCAGCGTAGACCAGGGTACCTACGAGCAGTACTTC. The encoded protein is CASSVDQGTYEQYF. The genes are TRBV9 and TRBJ2-7, with D possibly TRBD1 on 5 matching bases. The CDR3 extends over 14 amino acids. Germline loops: CDR1 SGDLS, CDR2 YYNGEE. The V and J ends lost 0 bases and 2 bases respectively, with 9 bases between them.

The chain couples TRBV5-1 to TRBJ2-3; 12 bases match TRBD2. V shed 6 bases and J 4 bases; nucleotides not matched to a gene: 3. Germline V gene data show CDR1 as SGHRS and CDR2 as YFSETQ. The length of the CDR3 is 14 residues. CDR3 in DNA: TGCGCCAGCAAGACTAGCGGGAGCCCAGATACGCAGTATTTT. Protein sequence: CASKTSGSPDTQYF.

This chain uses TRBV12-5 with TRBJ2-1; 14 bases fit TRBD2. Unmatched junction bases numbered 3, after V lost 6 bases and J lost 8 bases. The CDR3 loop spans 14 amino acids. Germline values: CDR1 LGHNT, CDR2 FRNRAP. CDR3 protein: CASGLTSGRDEQFF. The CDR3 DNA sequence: TGTGCTAGTGGCCTGACTAGCGGGAGGGATGAGCAGTTCTTC.

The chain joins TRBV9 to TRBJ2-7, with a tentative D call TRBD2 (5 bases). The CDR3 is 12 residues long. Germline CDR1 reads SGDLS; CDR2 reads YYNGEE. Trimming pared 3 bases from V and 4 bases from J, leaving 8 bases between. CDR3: CASSGRGYEQYF. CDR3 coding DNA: TGTGCCAGCAGCGGCCGAGGGTACGAGCAGTACTTC.